This record looks at one T cell receptor beta chain sequence and its context. What it binds is unknown. Assay: immunoSEQ multiplex PCR; the TCRdb copy retains only in-frame clones and omits some. The profile shows about 170,000 clones, roughly nine tenths of them singletons. This entry belongs to a study of radiation and T cells in renal cell carcinoma. Study-level points and caveats: Top tumor clonotypes rose in blood 2 weeks post-radiation, then contracted. Pretreatment tumor biopsies were lacking, so baseline clonotypes are unknown.

The CDR3 has 15 residues. Germline CDR1 LGHNA, CDR2 YSLEER. V was clipped by 1 base and J by 0 bases, with 8 bases between them. Specified time point: blood 4 weeks post-SBRT, at nephrectomy. Specified treatment: 15 Gy SBRT to primary tumor, nephrectomy 4 weeks later. The rearrangement uses TRBV4-3 and TRBJ2-3; D gene uncertain. This TCR was sampled from a woman between 50 and 59 years old with renal cell carcinoma. This specimen was blood, taken from a patient whose treatment included radiotherapy and nephrectomy. As DNA, the CDR3 is TGCGCCAGCAGCCAAGCGGAAGCTAGCACAGATACGCAGTATTTT. Amino acid sequence: CASSQAEASTDTQYF.